The 21 T cell receptor beta chains below come from one sample, sequenced in a study of long-term antiretroviral therapy in people with HIV. Sequencing used immunoSEQ v3.0 at survey level. The table came from immunoSEQ multiplex PCR; TCRdb's copy has only in-frame clones and leaves some out. The table has 23,000 or so clones, 65% to 85% seen once; the top ten hold over 8.5%. The sequences come from unsorted PBMCs, collected 2.1 years after starting antiretroviral therapy. All receptors come from a man aged 25 to 45 with HIV.

The rearrangement uses TRBV15 and TRBJ2-1, with 7 bases aligning to TRBD2. The ends lost 0 bases at V and 2 bases at J; junction bases unmatched: 1. This CDR3 contains 15 residues. The germline V gene encodes CDR1 LNHNV and CDR2 YYDKDF (reference sequence). This CDR3 reads CATSRDLAAYNEQFF. CDR3 sequence (DNA): TGTGCCACCAGCAGAGATCTAGCGGCCTACAATGAGCAGTTCTTC.

The chain carries TRBV27 and TRBJ2-3, with 9 bases lining up with TRBD1. The CDR3 totals 18 residues. Germline assignment: CDR1 MNHEY and CDR2 SMNVEV (reference sequence). The V gene end was trimmed by 3 bases and the J gene end by 0 bases; junction bases not matched to a gene: 10. CDR3 protein: CASSFGTGSPTSTDTQYF. In DNA form, the CDR3 reads TGTGCCAGCAGTTTTGGGACAGGGTCCCCCACTAGCACAGATACGCAGTATTTT.

The rearrangement uses TRBV6-5 and TRBJ2-5; D may be TRBD1 or TRBD2 (5 bases each). Between the trimmed V and J ends, which lost 2 bases and 7 bases, there was a span of 11 bases. Germline CDR1 MNHEY, CDR2 SVGAGI. CDR3 length: 13 amino acids. The CDR3 DNA sequence: TGTGCCAGCAGTTACGGGACCTTAGGGACCCAGTACTTC. Amino acid sequence: CASSYGTLGTQYF.

The chain combines TRBV28 with TRBJ1-5; no clear D gene. From germline, CDR1 is MDHEN and CDR2 SYDVKM. Trimming removed 8 bases from V and 4 bases from J, with 18 bases in between. The CDR3 runs to 15 residues. The CDR3 nucleotides read TGTGCCAGCGGAACGTCGGCAGATCTTAATCAGCCCCAGCATTTT. Amino acids: CASGTSADLNQPQHF.

CDR3 bases: TGTGCCAGCTCCCCCGCGGGAAGACTTGGGCCCCAGCATTTT. Its protein product is CASSPAGRLGPQHF. The rearrangement links TRBV25-1 to TRBJ1-5; D is uncertain. The germline CDR1 and CDR2 sequences are MGHDK and SYGVNS. CDR3 length equals 14 residues. Trimming removed 8 bases at V and 9 bases at J, with 20 bases between.

This chain uses TRBV28 with TRBJ2-7; 7 bases line up with TRBD1. Germline CDR1 is MDHEN and CDR2 is SYDVKM. This CDR3 comprises 14 residues. V shed 7 bases and J 1 base; nucleotides not matched to a gene: 7. CDR3 sequence (DNA): TGTGCCAGCATCCCCGGGACAGTTTCCTACGAGCAGTACTTC. This encodes CASIPGTVSYEQYF. The entire variable domain, with the rest obtained from reference TRBV28 and TRBJ2-7, is as follows: DVKVTQSSRYLVKRTGEKVFLECVQDMDHENMFWYRQDPGLGLRLIYFSYDVKMKEKGDIPEGYSVSREKKERFSLILESASTNQTSMYLCASIPGTVSYEQYFGPGTRLTVT.

V is TRBV15 and J is TRBJ2-2; 8 bases match TRBD1. Germline trimming cut 4 bases from V and 4 bases from J; bases unmatched to any gene: 11. The CDR3 runs to 17 residues. Germline V gives CDR1 LNHNV, CDR2 YYDKDF (reference sequence). This CDR3 reads CATSIAGQGMATGELFF. CDR3 in DNA: TGTGCCACCAGCATAGCCGGACAGGGAATGGCCACCGGGGAGCTGTTTTTT.

In its sample, this clone was seen a few times. V and J are TRBV6-1 and TRBJ1-5, with 8 bases fitting TRBD1. Trimming at V came to 1 base and at J to 0 bases, leaving 8 bases not matched to a gene. In germline, CDR1 is MNHNS, CDR2 SASEGT. This CDR3 contains 18 residues. The CDR3 DNA sequence: TGTGCCAGCAGTGAAGTGGCAGGGGGCCTGAATAGCAATCAGCCCCAGCATTTT. Residues: CASSEVAGGLNSNQPQHF.

This sequence joins TRBV7-2 and TRBJ2-2; D remains unclear. This CDR3 contains 13 residues. Germline lookup yields CDR1 SGHTA and CDR2 FQGNSA. The germline V and J ends were trimmed by 5 bases and 5 bases, with 9 bases remaining between them. The CDR3 nucleotides are TGTGCCAGCAGCCCGAGCCAAACCGGGGAGCTGTTTTTT. This gives the protein CASSPSQTGELFF.

The rearrangement uses TRBV7-8 and TRBJ1-3; D gene unclear. The CDR3 is made up of 15 amino acids. The germline CDR1 and CDR2 sequences are SGHVS and FQNEAQ. V was shortened by 10 bases and J by 2 bases, with 18 bases between the two germline ends. Here the CDR3 reads CATSPLFGPGNTIYF. The CDR3 nucleotides are TGTGCCACCTCACCCCTTTTCGGCCCTGGAAACACCATATATTTT.

The chain recombines TRBV5-8 with TRBJ1-5; 8 nucleotides agree with TRBD1. The CDR3 is 15 residues long. V was pared by 1 base and J by 6 bases, with 6 bases of the junction left unmatched. Per the germline V gene, CDR1 is SGHTS and CDR2 is YDEGEE. In DNA form, the CDR3 reads TGTGCCAGCAGCTTGCTCGGACAGGGACCTCAGCCCCAGCATTTT. Translation gives CASSLLGQGPQPQHF.

The V and J genes are TRBV5-1 and TRBJ2-7; 8 bases are a match to TRBD1. V trimming: 4 bases; J trimming: 4 bases; junction bases outside the gene matches: 10. The CDR3 has 15 amino acids. The germline gives CDR1 SGHRS, CDR2 YFSETQ. The chain's CDR3 is CASSATGTGGYEQYF. The CDR3 DNA reads TGCGCCAGCAGCGCTACCGGGACAGGAGGGTACGAGCAGTACTTC.

The gene calls are TRBV7-2 and TRBJ1-5; D not certain. The CDR3 runs to 16 residues. The germline gives CDR1 SGHTA, CDR2 FQGNSA. Between the trimmed V and J ends, which lost 4 bases and 1 base, there was a span of 14 bases. CDR3 loop: CASSSRRGQSNQPQHF. The CDR3 DNA sequence: TGTGCCAGCAGCTCCCGACGTGGGCAGAGCAATCAGCCCCAGCATTTT.

In its sample, this clone was seen once. This chain connects TRBV28 to TRBJ2-5; 10 nucleotides agree with TRBD1. CDR3 size: 13 residues. Germline V gene lookup returns CDR1 MDHEN and CDR2 SYDVKM. V was clipped by 5 bases and J by 7 bases; unmatched bases: 4. This chain's CDR3 is CASSPRTGGTQYF. The CDR3 DNA is TGTGCCAGCAGTCCCCGGACAGGGGGGACCCAGTACTTC.

The rearrangement uses TRBV9 and TRBJ1-3; unclear D gene. Trimming stripped 4 bases from V and 0 bases from J, with 8 bases between. Germline CDR1 SGDLS, CDR2 YYNGEE. The CDR3 has 14 amino acids. The CDR3 is CASSPAYSGNTIYF. The CDR3 coding sequence is TGTGCCAGCAGCCCCGCCTACTCTGGAAACACCATATATTTT.

The rearrangement links TRBV7-3 to TRBJ2-2; TRBD1 matches 7 bases. CDR1 is SGHTA and CDR2 is FQGTGA in the germline V gene. This CDR3 has 15 amino acids. The V segment lost 5 bases and the J segment 4 bases; nucleotides outside the gene matches: 7. CDR3 protein: CASSVTGVVTGELFF. CDR3 bases: TGTGCCAGCAGCGTTACAGGGGTGGTCACCGGGGAGCTGTTTTTT.

This chain uses TRBV28 with TRBJ1-1, with unresolved D. Germline loops: CDR1 MDHEN, CDR2 SYDVKM. Between the trimmed V and J ends, which lost 7 bases and 2 bases, there was a span of 20 bases. The CDR3 covers 16 residues. The CDR3 DNA reads as TGTGCCAGCACTCCTCCCCCCGGACGGCCTAACACTGAAGCTTTCTTT. Its translation is CASTPPPGRPNTEAFF. Variable domain in full (rest from reference TRBV28 and TRBJ1-1): DVKVTQSSRYLVKRTGEKVFLECVQDMDHENMFWYRQDPGLGLRLIYFSYDVKMKEKGDIPEGYSVSREKKERFSLILESASTNQTSMYLCASTPPPGRPNTEAFFGQGTRLTVV.

The genes are TRBV7-8 and TRBJ1-4, with no clear D. CDR1 is SGHVS, CDR2 FQNEAQ, per germline. This CDR3 contains 14 residues. Trimming took 3 bases from V and 7 from J, leaving 12 bases between them. The DNA for the CDR3 is TGTGCCAGCAGCTTGACCCCGCGAGGTGAAAAACTGTTTTTT. Protein: CASSLTPRGEKLFF.

V and J are TRBV19 and TRBJ1-2; D unresolved. Germline V gene lookup returns CDR1 LNHDA and CDR2 SQIVND (reference sequence). This CDR3 comprises 15 residues. Trimming took off 9 bases at V and 3 bases at J, with 20 bases between the two ends. The chain's CDR3 is CASSPRGWGDYGYTF. In DNA, the CDR3 is TGTGCCAGCTCGCCTCGGGGATGGGGAGACTATGGCTACACCTTC. The full variable domain, in which reference TRBV19 and TRBJ1-2 provide the parts outside the CDR3, is DGGITQSPKYLFRKEGQNVTLSCEQNLNHDAMYWYRQDPGQGLRLIYYSQIVNDFQKGDIAEGYSVSREKKESFPLTVTSAQKNPTAFYLCASSPRGWGDYGYTFGSGTRLTVV.

V gene TRBV11-3 combines with J gene TRBJ2-3; 8 positions agree with TRBD1. The CDR3 has 13 amino acids. The junction had 2 bases not matched to a gene; V was cut back by 6 bases and J by 3 bases. CDR1 is SGHNT, CDR2 YENEEA, per germline. The CDR3, as DNA: TGTGCCAGCAGAGGACAGGGTACAGATACGCAGTATTTT. Its translation is CASRGQGTDTQYF.

The CDR3 nucleotides read TGTGCCAGCAGTTACTTCAGGGGGCGGGGAGAGACCCAGTACTTC. Amino acid sequence: CASSYFRGRGETQYF. The chain uses TRBV6-6 and TRBJ2-5, with 8 bases that match TRBD1. After removal of 1 base from V and 4 bases from J, the junction contained 5 bases not matched to a gene. This CDR3 has 15 residues. Germline CDR1 MNHNY, CDR2 SVGAGI (reference sequence).